These 19 T cell receptor beta chains came from one sample sequenced in a study of Ad26.COV2.S vaccination and SARS-CoV-2 variants. Sequencing used immunoSEQ multiplex PCR; TCRdb keeps in-frame clones, though not all of them. The sample shows some 270,000 clones, around 85% of them seen only once. The treatment was: 15 to 20 received Ad26.COV2.S at low or high dose, single or two shots; about five received placebo; per-sample allocation not given. Samples were taken on day 63 after the first vaccine or placebo injection. Sequencing used peripheral blood, obtained in a trial of Ad26.COV2.S vaccine versus placebo. All receptors derive from a person aged 18-65 years who received the Ad26.COV2.S COVID-19 vaccine or a placebo.

The chain links TRBV6-5 to TRBJ1-1; unclear D gene. CDR1 is MNHEY, CDR2 SVGAGI, per germline. V lost 3 bases and J lost 4, with 9 bases in between. The CDR3 consists of 13 residues. The CDR3 region is CASSYQGPTEAFF. The DNA of the CDR3 is TGTGCCAGCAGTTATCAAGGGCCCACTGAAGCTTTCTTT.

The chain recombines TRBV19 with TRBJ1-2, with TRBD1 matching over 9 bases. This CDR3 spans 14 amino acids. Trimming at V came to 6 bases and at J to 8 bases, leaving 10 bases not matched to a gene. CDR1 and CDR2 from the germline V gene are LNHDA and SQIVND (reference sequence). CDR3 sequence reads: CASSGYRGLQGYTF. The CDR3, as DNA: TGTGCCAGTAGCGGTTACAGGGGGCTCCAAGGCTACACCTTC.

V gene TRBV9 combines with J gene TRBJ2-2; D not certain. Trimming shortened V by 4 bases and J by 2 bases, and 9 bases separated the two germline ends. This CDR3 comprises 14 residues. CDR1 is SGDLS, CDR2 YYNGEE, per germline. The CDR3 sequence: CASSMDDNTGELFF. The DNA of the CDR3 is TGTGCCAGCAGCATGGACGATAACACCGGGGAGCTGTTTTTT. The complete variable domain, with remaining parts taken from reference TRBV9 and TRBJ2-2, reads DSGVTQTPKHLITATGQRVTLRCSPRSGDLSVYWYQQSLDQGLQFLIQYYNGEERAKGNILERFSAQQFPDLHSELNLSSLELGDSALYFCASSMDDNTGELFFGEGSRLTVL.

This rearrangement joins TRBV5-4 to TRBJ2-3, with D possibly TRBD1 on 6 matching bases. CDR1 is SGHNT, CDR2 YYREEE, per germline (reference sequence). V lost 3 bases to trimming and J lost 3 bases, with 11 bases between them. The CDR3 is 14 residues long. CDR3 sequence: CASSSIQGTDTQYF. CDR3 in DNA: TGTGCCAGCAGCTCGATACAGGGAACAGATACGCAGTATTTT.

As for this clone: Other DNA sequences in the sample encode the same CDR3. V and J are TRBV5-1 and TRBJ1-3; D call uncertain. CDR3 length: 14 amino acids. The germline V and J ends were trimmed by 0 bases and 4 bases, with 8 bases remaining between them. Germline V gene data show CDR1 as SGHRS and CDR2 as YFSETQ. The CDR3 sequence: CASSLASEGNTIYF. As DNA, the CDR3 is TGCGCCAGCAGCTTGGCCTCAGAAGGAAACACCATATATTTT.

This sequence joins TRBV4-1 and TRBJ2-7, with 9 positions matching TRBD2. Germline V gene lookup returns CDR1 MGHRA and CDR2 YSYEKL. This CDR3 is 17 amino acids long. The V and J ends lost 2 bases and 4 bases, in that order; junction bases with no gene match: 12. The CDR3 region is CASSQILEAGGRYEQYF. As DNA, the CDR3 is TGCGCCAGCAGCCAAATATTAGAGGCGGGGGGGCGGTACGAGCAGTACTTC.

The chain links TRBV18 to TRBJ1-6; D gene unclear. CDR3 length: 14 residues. Trimming removed 2 bases at V and 6 bases at J, with 8 bases between. Germline CDR1 KGHSH, CDR2 LQKENI. The CDR3 nucleotides read TGTGCCAGCTCACCAGGCCAGGTTAATTCACCCCTCCACTTT. It codes for CASSPGQVNSPLHF.

The chain carries TRBV7-8 and TRBJ1-4; D ambiguous. Germline V CDR1 and CDR2: SGHVS, FQNEAQ. The CDR3 has 13 residues. Trimming stripped 4 bases from V and 8 bases from J, with 11 bases between. This chain's CDR3 is CASSSRTVEKLFF. The CDR3 DNA reads TGTGCCAGCAGCTCCAGGACGGTGGAAAAACTGTTTTTT. Full variable domain (outside the CDR3, taken from reference TRBV7-8 and TRBJ1-4): GAGVSQSPRYKVAKRGQDVALRCDPISGHVSLFWYQQALGQGPEFLTYFQNEAQLDKSGLPSDRFFAERPEGSVSTLKIQRTQQEDSAVYLCASSSRTVEKLFFGSGTQLSVL.

This clone was seen a few times. This CDR3 reads CASSTTGIYGYTF. CDR3 nucleotides: TGTGCCAGCAGCACCACAGGGATCTATGGCTACACCTTC. This chain links TRBV7-2 with TRBJ1-2; possibly TRBD1 for D (6 bases). CDR3 length: 13 residues. V was pared by 5 bases and J by 4 bases, with 11 bases between. Germline V gene data show CDR1 as SGHTA and CDR2 as FQGNSA.

This clone was picked up one time. The chain links TRBV11-2 to TRBJ2-5; 7 bases are shared with TRBD2. The CDR3 is made up of 15 amino acids. The trim removed 1 base at V and 5 bases at J, leaving 7 bases unmatched. Per germline, CDR1 SGHAT and CDR2 FQNNGV. CDR3: CASSLGEGHIETQYF. CDR3 in DNA: TGTGCCAGCAGCTTAGGGGAGGGTCACATCGAGACCCAGTACTTC. The full variable domain, with the rest looked up from reference TRBV11-2 and TRBJ2-5, is EAGVAQSPRYKIIEKRQSVAFWCNPISGHATLYWYQQILGQGPKLLIQFQNNGVVDDSQLPKDRFSAERLKGVDSTLKIQPAKLEDSAVYLCASSLGEGHIETQYFGPGTRLLVL.

V and J are TRBV6-2 or TRBV6-3 and TRBJ2-3; TRBD1 matches at 7 bases. CDR1 MNHEY and CDR2 SVGEGT come from the germline V gene. The trim removed 6 bases at V and 4 bases at J, leaving 1 base unmatched. This CDR3 has 12 residues. CDR3 bases: TGTGCCAGCAGCGACAGGGCAGATACGCAGTATTTT. It codes for CASSDRADTQYF.

The J gene is TRBJ2-6, the V gene TRBV19, with D possibly called TRBD1 or TRBD2 (5 bases each). This CDR3 region has 13 residues. In germline, CDR1 is LNHDA, CDR2 SQIVND (reference sequence). V lost 11 bases to trimming and J lost 1 base, with 9 bases between them. CDR3 loop: CAVRESGANVLTF. The CDR3 nucleotides are TGTGCCGTCAGGGAGTCTGGGGCCAACGTCCTGACTTTC.

The chain combines TRBV7-2 with TRBJ1-6; the D gene is possibly TRBD1 (6 bases). The V gene lost 5 bases and the J gene lost 5 bases, with 13 bases spanning the gap. This CDR3 is built from 15 residues. Germline CDR1 is SGHTA and CDR2 is FQGNSA. The CDR3 here is CASSATGSHNSPLHF. In nucleotides, the CDR3 is TGTGCCAGCAGCGCAACAGGGTCACATAATTCACCCCTCCACTTT.

This clone was detected only a few times. V and J are TRBV7-9 and TRBJ2-1; 14 positions agree with TRBD2. V shed 5 bases, J shed 1 base, and the junction held 4 bases outside the gene matches. CDR1 is SEHNR and CDR2 is FQNEAQ in the germline V gene (reference sequence). This CDR3 is built from 17 residues. The CDR3 nucleotides read TGTGCCAGCAGCGGGACTAGCGGGAGAGGATCCTACAATGAGCAGTTCTTC. Amino acids: CASSGTSGRGSYNEQFF.

Here the CDR3 DNA reads TGTGCCAGTAGCCCCGACAGGAGCTATGGCTACACCTTC. Its translation: CASSPDRSYGYTF. V usage is TRBV19 and J usage is TRBJ1-2, with D possibly TRBD1 on 6 matching bases. The CDR3 has 13 amino acids. The germline gives CDR1 LNHDA, CDR2 SQIVND (reference sequence). V was shortened by 6 bases and J by 4 bases, with 12 bases between the two germline ends.

The chain employs TRBV7-2 and TRBJ1-2; TRBD1 matches at 7 bases. V trimming: 7 bases; J trimming: 8 bases; junction bases outside the gene matches: 13. Germline-derived CDR1 and CDR2 are SGHTA and FQGNSA. The CDR3 contains 14 residues. The CDR3 DNA reads as TGTGCCAGCATGCCGAGGGGAGGGGGCGGAGGCTACACCTTC. Protein product: CASMPRGGGGGYTF.

V is TRBV7-9 and J is TRBJ1-3, with unresolved D. Germline-derived CDR1 and CDR2 are SEHNR and FQNEAQ (reference sequence). The CDR3 extends over 15 amino acids. The V and J ends lost 5 bases and 5 bases respectively, with 16 bases between them. The DNA of the CDR3 is TGTGCCAGCAGCCCAGCGGTCTACCTGAGAAACACCATATATTTT. It encodes CASSPAVYLRNTIYF.

The chain combines TRBV27 with TRBJ2-7; TRBD1 matches 7 bases. The CDR3 spans 13 residues. V gave up 0 bases and J gave up 4 bases; unmatched junction bases: 0. The germline V gene encodes CDR1 MNHEY and CDR2 SMNVEV (reference sequence). CDR3: CASSLSTGYEQYF. CDR3 bases: TGTGCCAGCAGTTTATCGACAGGGTACGAGCAGTACTTC.

The genes are TRBV7-2 and TRBJ2-3; perhaps TRBD1 as D (5 bases). The V end was cut by 4 bases, the J end by 8 bases, with 19 bases between. This CDR3 spans 15 amino acids. CDR1 SGHTA and CDR2 FQGNSA come from the germline V gene. The CDR3 sequence is CASSSQLGHQGTQYF. As DNA, the CDR3 is TGTGCCAGCAGCTCACAATTGGGGCACCAGGGTACGCAGTATTTT.